Sequencing of this T cell receptor (beta chain) was carried out in a study of shared clonotypes between healthy human individuals. Naivety among CD8 cells was defined by CD45RO negativity and positive CCR7 selection, thereby excluding terminally differentiated effector memory CD45RA+ cells. Each of the donors was a healthy adult who was HIV-negative and had not had a recent acute infection or vaccination. Method: immunoSEQ multiplex PCR; TCRdb's copy keeps in-frame clones and lacks some. The sample lists around 650,000 clones; 95% to 97% were seen once. In germline, CDR1 is MNHNY, CDR2 SVGAGI (reference sequence). The CDR3 consists of 14 residues. The V end was cut by 5 bases, the J end by 2 bases, with 12 bases between.

The TCR sequence derives from a woman aged 25 to 39 in good health. The V call is TRBV6-6, the J call TRBJ2-5, with D tentatively TRBD2 (6 bases). Sequenced sample: naive CD8+ T cells sorted from blood. Here the CDR3 DNA reads TGTGCCAGCAGTGCCAATAGCGGTCAAGAGACCCAGTACTTC. Its protein product is CASSANSGQETQYF.